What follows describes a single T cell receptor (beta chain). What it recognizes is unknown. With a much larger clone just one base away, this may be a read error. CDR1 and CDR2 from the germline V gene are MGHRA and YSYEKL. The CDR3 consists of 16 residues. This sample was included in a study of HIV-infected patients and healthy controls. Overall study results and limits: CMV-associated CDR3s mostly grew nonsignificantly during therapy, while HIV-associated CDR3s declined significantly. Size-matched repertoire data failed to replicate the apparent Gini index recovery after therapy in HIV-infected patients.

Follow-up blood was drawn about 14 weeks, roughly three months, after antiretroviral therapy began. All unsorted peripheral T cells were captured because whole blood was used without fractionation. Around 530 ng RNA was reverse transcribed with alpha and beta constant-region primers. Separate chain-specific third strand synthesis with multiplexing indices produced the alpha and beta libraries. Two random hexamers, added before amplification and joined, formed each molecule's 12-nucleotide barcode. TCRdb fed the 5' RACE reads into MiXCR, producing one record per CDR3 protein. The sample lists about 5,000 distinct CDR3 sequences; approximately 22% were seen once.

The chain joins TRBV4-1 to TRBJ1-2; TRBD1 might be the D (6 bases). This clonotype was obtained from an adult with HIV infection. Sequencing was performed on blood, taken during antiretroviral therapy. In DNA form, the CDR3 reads TGCGCCAGCAGCCAGAGGAACAGGGAGTGGAACTATTGCTACACCTTC. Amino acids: CASSQRNREWNYCYTF.